This record covers a single TCR beta chain. Only one count was recorded for this clone. The specificity of this receptor is unknown. Base qualities are not provided; no much larger clone lies one nucleotide away. Library method: the immunoSEQ multiplex PCR assay. From the authors' description of their analysis: To diagnose cytomegalovirus status from the catalog of TCR beta chain sequences, a statistical classification framework was built. TCRdb obtained this table from immuneACCESS and retained in-frame rearrangements with V and J assigned. These tables miss some clones; where compared with another copy, unresolved V genes account for less than half of the shortfall, and the remainder is unexplained. D and trimming come from the DNA, and the V and J calls and clone size come from that table. The sample table holds more than 45,000 clones, of which roughly 94% were seen once. Around 2.3% of the sample rests with the top ten.

Separate from the approximately 700-subject first cohort, the validation cohort of some 130 subjects was the group to which the donors belonged. This specimen belongs to a study of cytomegalovirus exposure and HLA in healthy donors (dated by TCRdb to about 2017). Background on the whole study: According to a later analysis, the roughly 130 validation repertoires were produced on the same platform as the 700 or so repertoires of the first cohort. The aim of the study was to test whether cataloging public T cell receptors could identify signatures of past pathogen exposure. In addition to the first cohort of 666 subjects, a separate validation cohort of 120 different subjects was used. To predict cytomegalovirus infection status, the study brought together high-throughput TCR immunosequencing, statistical association of individual TCRs with disease status, and machine learning.

V is shortened by 1 base, J by 0 bases, and the region joining them spans 19 bases. The CDR3 contains 18 residues, cysteine and phenylalanine counted. Kept here is only the CDR3 DNA, which spans 54 bases and is read in frame from base 1. CDR1 and CDR2 are read off the germline V gene as MDHEN and SYDVKM. What the authors observed across the whole study: The authors suggested that the approach could potentially be extended to other disease states and immunological phenotypes. The classifier was reported to diagnose cytomegalovirus status with high specificity and sensitivity in both the original and validation cohorts. A few of the identified cytomegalovirus-associated TCR beta chains were confirmed in vitro to be specific for cytomegalovirus antigens. Subsequent analysis determined that TCRs grouped into clusters in the first cohort also showed a tendency toward co-occurrence across the 120 validation repertoires, and 94% of cluster scores exceeded 0. While some public TCRs were present in many individuals, most TCR sequences turned up only very rarely across donors. The study gave a list of under 200 TCR beta chains associated with cytomegalovirus. All 120 or so repertoires were used to score co-occurrence in the validation cohort in a later analysis, because that analysis had no HLA typing for the cohort.

Sequenced material: PBMCs. This sequence originates from a man aged 18-30 years in good health and CMV-seronegative. The chain links TRBV28 with TRBJ2-7; the D gene is possibly TRBD2, with 7 bases matching. The sequenced DNA: TGTGCCAGCAGTTTATTAGGGGGGGAGGGTTCCCTCTCCTACGAGCAGTACTTC. Translated, this gives CASSLLGGEGSLSYEQYF. With the portions outside the CDR3 filled from the reference TRBV28 and TRBJ2-7 genes, the complete variable region becomes DVKVTQSSRYLVKRTGEKVFLECVQDMDHENMFWYRQDPGLGLRLIYFSYDVKMKEKGDIPEGYSVSREKKERFSLILESASTNQTSMYLCASSLLGGEGSLSYEQYFGPGTRLTVT.